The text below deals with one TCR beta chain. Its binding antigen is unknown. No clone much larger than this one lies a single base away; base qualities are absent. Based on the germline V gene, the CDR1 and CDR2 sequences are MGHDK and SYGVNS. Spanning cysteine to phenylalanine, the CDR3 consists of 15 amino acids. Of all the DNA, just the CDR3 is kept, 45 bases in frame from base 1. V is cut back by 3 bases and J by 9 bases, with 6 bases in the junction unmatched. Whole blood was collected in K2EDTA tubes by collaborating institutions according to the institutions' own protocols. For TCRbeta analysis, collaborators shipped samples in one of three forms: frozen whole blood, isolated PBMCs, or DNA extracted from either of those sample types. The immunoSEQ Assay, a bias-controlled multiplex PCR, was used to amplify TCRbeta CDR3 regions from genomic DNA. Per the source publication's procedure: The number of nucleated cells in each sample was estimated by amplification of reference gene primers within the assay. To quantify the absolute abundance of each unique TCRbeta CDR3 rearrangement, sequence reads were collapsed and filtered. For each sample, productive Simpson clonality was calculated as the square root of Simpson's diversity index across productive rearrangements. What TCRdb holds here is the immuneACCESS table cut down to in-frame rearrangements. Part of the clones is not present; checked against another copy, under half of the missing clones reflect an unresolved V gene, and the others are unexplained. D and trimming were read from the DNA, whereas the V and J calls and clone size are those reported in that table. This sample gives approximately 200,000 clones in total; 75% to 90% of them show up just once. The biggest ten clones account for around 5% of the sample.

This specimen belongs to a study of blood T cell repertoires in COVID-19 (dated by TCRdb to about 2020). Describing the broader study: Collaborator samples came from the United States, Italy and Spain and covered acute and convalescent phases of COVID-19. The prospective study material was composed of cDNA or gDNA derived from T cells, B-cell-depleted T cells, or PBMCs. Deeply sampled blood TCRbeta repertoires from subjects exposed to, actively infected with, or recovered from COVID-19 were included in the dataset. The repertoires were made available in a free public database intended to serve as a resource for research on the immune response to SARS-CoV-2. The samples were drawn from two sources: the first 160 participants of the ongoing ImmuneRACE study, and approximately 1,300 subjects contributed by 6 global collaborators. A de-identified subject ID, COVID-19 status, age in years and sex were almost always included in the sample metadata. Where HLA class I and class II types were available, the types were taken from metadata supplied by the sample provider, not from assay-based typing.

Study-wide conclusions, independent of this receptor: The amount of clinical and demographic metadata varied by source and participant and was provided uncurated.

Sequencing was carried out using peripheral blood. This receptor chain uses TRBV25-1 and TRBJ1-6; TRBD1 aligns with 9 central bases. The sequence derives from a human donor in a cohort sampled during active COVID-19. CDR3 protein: CASSEGQGFGSPLHF. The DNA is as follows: TGTGCCAGCAGTGAGGGACAGGGTTTCGGTTCACCCCTCCACTTT.